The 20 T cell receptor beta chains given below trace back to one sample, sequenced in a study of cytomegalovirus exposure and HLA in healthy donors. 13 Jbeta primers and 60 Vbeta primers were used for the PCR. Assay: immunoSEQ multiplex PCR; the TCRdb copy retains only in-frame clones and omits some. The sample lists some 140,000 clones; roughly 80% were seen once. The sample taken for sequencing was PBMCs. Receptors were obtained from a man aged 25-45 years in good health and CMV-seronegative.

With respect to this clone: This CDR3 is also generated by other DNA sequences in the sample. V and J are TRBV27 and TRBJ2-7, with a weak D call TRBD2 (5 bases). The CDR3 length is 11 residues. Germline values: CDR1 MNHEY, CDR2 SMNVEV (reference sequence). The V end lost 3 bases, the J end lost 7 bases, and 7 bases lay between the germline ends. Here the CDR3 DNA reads TGTGCCAGCAGTTTGTCGGGAGAGCAGTACTTC. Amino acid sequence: CASSLSGEQYF.

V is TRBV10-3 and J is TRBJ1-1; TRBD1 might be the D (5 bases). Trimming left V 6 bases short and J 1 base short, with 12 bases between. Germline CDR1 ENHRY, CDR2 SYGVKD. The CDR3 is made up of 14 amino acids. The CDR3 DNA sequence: TGTGCCATCAGCTTCCAAACAGGGAACACTGAAGCTTTCTTT. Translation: CAISFQTGNTEAFF.

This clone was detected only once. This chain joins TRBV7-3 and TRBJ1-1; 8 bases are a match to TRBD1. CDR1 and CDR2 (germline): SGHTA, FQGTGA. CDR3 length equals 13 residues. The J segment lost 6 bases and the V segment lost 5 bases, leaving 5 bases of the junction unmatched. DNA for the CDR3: TGTGCCAGCAGCATGACAGGGGAGGCTGAAGCTTTCTTT. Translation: CASSMTGEAEAFF.

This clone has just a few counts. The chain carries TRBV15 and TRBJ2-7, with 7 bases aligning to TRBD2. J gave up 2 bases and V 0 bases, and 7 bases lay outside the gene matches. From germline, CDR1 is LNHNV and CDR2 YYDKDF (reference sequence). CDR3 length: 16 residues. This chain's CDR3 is CATSRDTGEGTYEQYF. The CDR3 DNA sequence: TGTGCCACCAGCAGAGATACGGGGGAGGGCACCTACGAGCAGTACTTC.

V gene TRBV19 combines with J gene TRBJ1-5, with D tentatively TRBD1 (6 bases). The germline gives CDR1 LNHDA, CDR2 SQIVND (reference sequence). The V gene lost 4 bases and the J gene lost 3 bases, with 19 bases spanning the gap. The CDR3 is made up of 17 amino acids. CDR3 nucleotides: TGTGCCAGTAGTAAGGGGCGACAGGCCCAAACCAATCAGCCCCAGCATTTT. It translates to CASSKGRQAQTNQPQHF.

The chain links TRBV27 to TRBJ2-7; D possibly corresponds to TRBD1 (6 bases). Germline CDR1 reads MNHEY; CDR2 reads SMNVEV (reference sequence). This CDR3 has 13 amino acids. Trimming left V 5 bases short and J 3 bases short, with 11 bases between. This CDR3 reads CASSGGTSYEQYF. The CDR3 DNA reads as TGTGCCAGCAGTGGGGGCACCAGCTACGAGCAGTACTTC.

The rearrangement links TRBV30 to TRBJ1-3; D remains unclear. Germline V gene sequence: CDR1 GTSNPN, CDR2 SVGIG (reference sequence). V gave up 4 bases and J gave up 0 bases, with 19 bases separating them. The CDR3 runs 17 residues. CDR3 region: CAWTGGSSYYSGNTIYF. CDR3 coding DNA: TGTGCCTGGACAGGAGGCAGCTCATATTACTCTGGAAACACCATATATTTT.

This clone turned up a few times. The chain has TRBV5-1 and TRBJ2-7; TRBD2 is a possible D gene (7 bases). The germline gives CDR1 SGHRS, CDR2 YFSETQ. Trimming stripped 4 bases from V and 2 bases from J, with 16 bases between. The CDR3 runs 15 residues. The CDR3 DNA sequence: TGCGCCAGCAGCCGCCAAGGGGGACTAACCTACGAGCAGTACTTC. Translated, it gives CASSRQGGLTYEQYF.

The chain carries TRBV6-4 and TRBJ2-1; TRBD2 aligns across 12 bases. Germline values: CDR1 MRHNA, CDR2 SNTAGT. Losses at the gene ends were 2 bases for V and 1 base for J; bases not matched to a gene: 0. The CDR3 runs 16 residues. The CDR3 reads CASSDGTSGSYNEQFF. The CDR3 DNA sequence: TGTGCCAGCAGTGACGGGACTAGCGGGTCCTACAATGAGCAGTTCTTC.

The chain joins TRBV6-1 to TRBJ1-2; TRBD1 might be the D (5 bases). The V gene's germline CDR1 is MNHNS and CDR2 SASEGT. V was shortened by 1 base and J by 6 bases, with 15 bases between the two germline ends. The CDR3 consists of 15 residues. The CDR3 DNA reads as TGTGCCAGCAGTGAAGAGGCGGACAATTTAGATGGCTACACCTTC. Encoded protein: CASSEEADNLDGYTF.

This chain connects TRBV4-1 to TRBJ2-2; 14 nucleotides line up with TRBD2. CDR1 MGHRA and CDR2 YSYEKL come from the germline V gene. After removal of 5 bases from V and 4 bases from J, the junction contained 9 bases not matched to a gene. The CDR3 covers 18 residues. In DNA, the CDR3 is TGCGCCAGCAGCAAGGGGACTAGCGGGAGTCTTACCACCGGGGAGCTGTTTTTT. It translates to CASSKGTSGSLTTGELFF.

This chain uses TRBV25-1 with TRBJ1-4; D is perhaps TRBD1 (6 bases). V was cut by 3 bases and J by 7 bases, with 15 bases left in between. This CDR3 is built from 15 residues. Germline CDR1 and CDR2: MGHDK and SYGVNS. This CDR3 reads CASSESRGGFEKLFF. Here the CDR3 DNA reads TGTGCCAGCAGTGAGTCCAGGGGAGGGTTTGAAAAACTGTTTTTT. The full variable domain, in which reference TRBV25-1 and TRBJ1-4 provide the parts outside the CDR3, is EADIYQTPRYLVIGTGKKITLECSQTMGHDKMYWYQQDPGMELHLIHYSYGVNSTEKGDLSSESTVSRIRTEHFPLTLESARPSHTSQYLCASSESRGGFEKLFFGSGTQLSVL.

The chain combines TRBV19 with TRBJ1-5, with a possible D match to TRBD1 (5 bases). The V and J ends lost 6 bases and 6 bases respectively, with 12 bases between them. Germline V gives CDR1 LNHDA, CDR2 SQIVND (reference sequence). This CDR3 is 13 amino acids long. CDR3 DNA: TGTGCCAGTAGCGCAGGGTACGCTCAGCCCCAGCATTTT. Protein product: CASSAGYAQPQHF.

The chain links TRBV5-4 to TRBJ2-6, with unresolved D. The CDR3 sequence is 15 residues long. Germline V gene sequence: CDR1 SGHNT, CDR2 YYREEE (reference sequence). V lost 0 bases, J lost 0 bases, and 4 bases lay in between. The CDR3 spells CASSLDGSGANVLTF. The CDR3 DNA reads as TGTGCCAGCAGCTTGGACGGCTCTGGGGCCAACGTCCTGACTTTC.

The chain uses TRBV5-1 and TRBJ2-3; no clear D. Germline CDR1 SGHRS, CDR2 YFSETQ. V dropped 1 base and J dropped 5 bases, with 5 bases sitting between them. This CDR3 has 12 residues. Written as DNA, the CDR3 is TGCGCCAGCAGCTTGATTCAAGATACGCAGTATTTT. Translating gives CASSLIQDTQYF.

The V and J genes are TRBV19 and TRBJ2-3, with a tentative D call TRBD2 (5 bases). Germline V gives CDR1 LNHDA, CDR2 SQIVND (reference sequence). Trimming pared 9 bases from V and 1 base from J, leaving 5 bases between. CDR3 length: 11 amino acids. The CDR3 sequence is CARRGTDTQYF. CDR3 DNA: TGTGCCAGGAGGGGCACAGATACGCAGTATTTT. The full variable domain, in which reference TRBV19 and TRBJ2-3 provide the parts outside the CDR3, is DGGITQSPKYLFRKEGQNVTLSCEQNLNHDAMYWYRQDPGQGLRLIYYSQIVNDFQKGDIAEGYSVSREKKESFPLTVTSAQKNPTAFYLCARRGTDTQYFGPGTRLTVL.

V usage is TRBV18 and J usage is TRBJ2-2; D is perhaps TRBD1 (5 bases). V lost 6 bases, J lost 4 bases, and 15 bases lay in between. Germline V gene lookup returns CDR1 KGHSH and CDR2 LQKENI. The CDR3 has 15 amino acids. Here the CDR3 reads CASSTVAITTGELFF. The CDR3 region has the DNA TGTGCCAGCTCGACAGTCGCTATAACCACCGGGGAGCTGTTTTTT.

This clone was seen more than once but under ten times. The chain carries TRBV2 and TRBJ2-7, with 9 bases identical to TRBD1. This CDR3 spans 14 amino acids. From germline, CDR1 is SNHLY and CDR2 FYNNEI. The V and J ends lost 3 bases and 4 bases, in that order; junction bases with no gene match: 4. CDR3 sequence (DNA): TGTGCCAGCAGTGACCGGGACAGGGAATACGAGCAGTACTTC. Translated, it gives CASSDRDREYEQYF.

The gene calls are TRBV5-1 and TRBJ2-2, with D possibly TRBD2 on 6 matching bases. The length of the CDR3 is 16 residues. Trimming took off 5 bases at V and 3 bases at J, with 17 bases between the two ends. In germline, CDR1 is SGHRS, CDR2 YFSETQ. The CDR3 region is CASSSAGGMDTGELFF. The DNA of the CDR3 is TGCGCCAGCAGTTCTGCGGGCGGGATGGACACCGGGGAGCTGTTTTTT.

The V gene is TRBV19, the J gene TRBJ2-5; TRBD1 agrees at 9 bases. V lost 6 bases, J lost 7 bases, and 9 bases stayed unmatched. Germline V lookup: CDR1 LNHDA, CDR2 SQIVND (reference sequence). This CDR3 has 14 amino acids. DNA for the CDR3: TGTGCCAGTAGCCCTTGGGGACAGGGAGGGACCCAGTACTTC. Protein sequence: CASSPWGQGGTQYF.